Each of the 21 T cell receptor beta chains below was sequenced from the same sample in a study of CD8+ T cells in alopecia areata. The sample's treatment: oral pan-JAK inhibitor, 5-10 mg twice daily. Extraction of RNA preceded its reverse transcription into cDNA, which served as the sequencing template. Sequencing was performed with immunoSEQ multiplex PCR; in TCRdb, only in-frame clones are kept and a portion is missing. This table holds about 180,000 clones, approximately 53% found once. The material was CD8+ T cells sorted from blood, obtained at week 24, from a patient treated with tofacitinib. The receptors derive from a human donor with alopecia areata.

V gene TRBV5-6 combines with J gene TRBJ2-3; D gene uncertain. Trimming pared 2 bases from V and 3 bases from J, leaving 4 bases between. The V gene's germline CDR1 is SGHDT and CDR2 YYEEEE. The CDR3 sequence is 12 residues long. The CDR3 region is CASSFSTDTQYF. The CDR3 DNA reads as TGTGCCAGCAGCTTCTCTACAGATACGCAGTATTTT.

J is TRBJ2-2 and V is TRBV30, with 7 bases aligning to TRBD1. The CDR3 is made up of 14 amino acids. The V gene's germline CDR1 is GTSNPN and CDR2 SVGIG (reference sequence). Losses at the gene ends were 3 bases for V and 0 bases for J; bases not matched to a gene: 1. The CDR3 nucleotides are TGTGCCTGGAGAGGACAGGCGAACACCGGGGAGCTGTTTTTT. Translating gives CAWRGQANTGELFF.

This chain links TRBV6-5 with TRBJ2-5, with D possibly being TRBD1 (6 bases). Germline CDR1 MNHEY, CDR2 SVGAGI. The germline V and J ends were trimmed by 3 bases and 6 bases, with 11 bases remaining between them. The CDR3 sequence is 13 residues long. In nucleotides, the CDR3 is TGTGCCAGCAGTTATGGGGGCGCGCAGACCCAGTACTTC. Its translation: CASSYGGAQTQYF.

As DNA, the CDR3 is TGTGCCAGTAGTCCCAAGGACAGGGGCTCCTACGAGCAGTACTTC. Protein sequence: CASSPKDRGSYEQYF. V is TRBV19 and J is TRBJ2-7; TRBD1 matches 9 bases. Germline V CDR1 and CDR2: LNHDA, SQIVND (reference sequence). V gave up 5 bases and J gave up 0 bases; unmatched junction bases: 5. The CDR3 has 15 amino acids.

This clone has only a few counts. The rearrangement uses TRBV4-2 and TRBJ2-2; D remains unclear. The CDR3 is 14 residues long. Per the germline V gene, CDR1 is LGHNA and CDR2 is YNFKEQ. The V and J ends lost 2 bases and 5 bases respectively, with 9 bases between them. CDR3 DNA: TGTGCCAGCAGCCAAATAGGGTCGACCGGGGAGCTGTTTTTT. Translating gives CASSQIGSTGELFF.

The chain couples TRBV7-8 to TRBJ2-2; 7 nucleotides agree with TRBD2. CDR3 length: 15 residues. V shed 1 base and J 4 bases; nucleotides not matched to a gene: 3. Germline loops: CDR1 SGHVS, CDR2 FQNEAQ. CDR3 coding DNA: TGTGCCAGCAGCTTAGACGGGGGGAGCACCGGGGAGCTGTTTTTT. This encodes CASSLDGGSTGELFF.

The chain links TRBV23-1 to TRBJ1-6; D not certain. TRBV23-1 is an ORF, with its function uncertain. The germline V and J ends were trimmed by 4 bases and 4 bases, with 11 bases remaining between them. The CDR3 extends over 15 amino acids. Here the CDR3 reads CASSRWPVYNSPLHF. Written as DNA, the CDR3 is TGCGCCAGCAGTCGATGGCCGGTTTATAATTCACCCCTCCACTTT.

The chain couples TRBV11-2 to TRBJ2-1; D gene unclear. Trimming shortened V by 2 bases and J by 0 bases, and 11 bases separated the two germline ends. Germline-derived CDR1 and CDR2 are SGHAT and FQNNGV. The CDR3 sequence is 16 residues long. As DNA, the CDR3 is TGTGCCAGCAGCTTATCCCGTAGGAGCTCCTACAATGAGCAGTTCTTC. Translated, it gives CASSLSRRSSYNEQFF.

The J gene is TRBJ2-7, the V gene TRBV29-1; D not resolved. There are 13 residues in the CDR3. Germline V gene data show CDR1 as SQVTM and CDR2 as ANQGSEA. Trimming took 5 bases from V and 0 from J, leaving 11 bases between them. In DNA, the CDR3 is TGCAGCGTTTCCCCGACGGCCTCCTACGAGCAGTACTTC. Protein sequence: CSVSPTASYEQYF.

This clone has just a few counts. This sequence joins TRBV6-6 and TRBJ2-4, with 9 bases aligning to TRBD1. Germline trimming cut 5 bases from V and 9 bases from J; bases unmatched to any gene: 14. Per the germline V gene, CDR1 is MNHNY and CDR2 is SVGAGI (reference sequence). The CDR3 is 16 amino acids. The CDR3 DNA sequence: TGTGCCAGCAGTCAGGGACAGGGACGCTCCCTGGGCATTCAGTACTTC. Translated, it gives CASSQGQGRSLGIQYF.

The CDR3 is CASSAAPYTEAFF. CDR3 DNA: TGCGCCAGCAGCGCAGCGCCGTACACTGAAGCTTTCTTT. The chain employs TRBV4-1 and TRBJ1-1; D gene ambiguous. Germline CDR1 and CDR2: MGHRA and YSYEKL. This CDR3 has 13 amino acids. V was pared by 5 bases and J by 3 bases, with 10 bases between.

The chain has TRBV9 and TRBJ2-1, with a tentative D call TRBD2 (5 bases). Germline V gene sequence: CDR1 SGDLS, CDR2 YYNGEE. The ends were cut back, 0 bases at V and 0 bases at J, with 13 bases in the middle. The CDR3 contains 17 residues. CDR3 coding DNA: TGTGCCAGCAGCGTAGCATCTAGCCCGAGCTCCTACAATGAGCAGTTCTTC. It codes for CASSVASSPSSYNEQFF.

The chain recombines TRBV5-1 with TRBJ1-2; weak D call: TRBD1 (5 bases). This CDR3 comprises 14 residues. CDR1 is SGHRS, CDR2 YFSETQ, per germline. Deletions cut 0 bases from V and 6 bases from J, with 12 bases between. CDR3 in amino acids: CASSLAKGGDGYTF. The CDR3 coding sequence is TGCGCCAGCAGCTTGGCGAAAGGAGGGGATGGCTACACCTTC.

A few counts support this clone. The V and J genes are TRBV7-9 and TRBJ2-1, with no clear D. The CDR3 extends over 16 amino acids. Germline V gives CDR1 SEHNR, CDR2 FQNEAQ (reference sequence). Trimming stripped 5 bases from V and 5 bases from J, with 19 bases between. This CDR3 is CASSPWLQNLNNEQFF. The CDR3 DNA reads TGTGCCAGCAGCCCCTGGCTACAGAACTTAAACAATGAGCAGTTCTTC.

The J gene is TRBJ2-7, the V gene TRBV11-2; 9 bases map to TRBD1. The J segment lost 0 bases and the V segment lost 4 bases, leaving 13 bases of the junction unmatched. Looked up from germline, CDR1 is SGHAT and CDR2 is FQNNGV. This CDR3 is 18 amino acids long. The CDR3, as DNA: TGTGCCAGCAGCTCCCAACTGGGACAGGGTACGAGCTCCTACGAGCAGTACTTC. Residues: CASSSQLGQGTSSYEQYF. The whole variable domain, filled in from reference TRBV11-2 and TRBJ2-7, reads EAGVAQSPRYKIIEKRQSVAFWCNPISGHATLYWYQQILGQGPKLLIQFQNNGVVDDSQLPKDRFSAERLKGVDSTLKIQPAKLEDSAVYLCASSSQLGQGTSSYEQYFGPGTRLTVT.

The V gene is TRBV29-1, the J gene TRBJ2-2; D call uncertain. The germline V and J ends were trimmed by 1 base and 5 bases, with 8 bases remaining between them. The CDR3 covers 13 residues. CDR1 is SQVTM and CDR2 is ANQGSEA in the germline V gene. The CDR3 nucleotides are TGCAGCGTTGAAGGGGGTAGGACCGGGGAGCTGTTTTTT. It is translated as CSVEGGRTGELFF.

The chain is built from TRBV11-1 and TRBJ2-4, with 9 bases lining up with TRBD1. There are 18 residues in the CDR3. CDR1 and CDR2 (germline): SGHAT, FQDESV (reference sequence). V shed 5 bases and J 2 bases; nucleotides not matched to a gene: 13. The CDR3 bases are TGTGCCAGCAGCCCGCACCCCAGGGACAGGGAATCCAAAAACATTCAGTACTTC. It codes for CASSPHPRDRESKNIQYF.

The chain couples TRBV13 to TRBJ2-1; possibly TRBD1 or TRBD2 for D (7 bases each). V gave up 5 bases and J gave up 5 bases, with 25 bases separating them. Looked up from germline, CDR1 is PRHDT and CDR2 is FYEKMQ (reference sequence). The CDR3 spans 18 residues. CDR3 nucleotides: TGTGCCAGCAGCGCCTTAATTCGAAGGCAGGGGGGGAACAATGAGCAGTTCTTC. This codes for CASSALIRRQGGNNEQFF.

The V call is TRBV10-3, the J call TRBJ2-6, with D unclear. Germline CDR1 and CDR2: ENHRY and SYGVKD. The CDR3 spans 18 residues. V was pared by 8 bases and J by 2 bases, with 22 bases between. This CDR3 reads CAIAPYDRTKTGANVLTF. CDR3 in DNA: TGTGCCATCGCCCCTTACGATAGAACAAAAACTGGGGCCAACGTCCTGACTTTC.

The chain is built from TRBV19 and TRBJ2-3; D possibly uses TRBD1 or TRBD2 (5 bases each). V was shortened by 3 bases and J by 0 bases, with 7 bases between the two germline ends. The CDR3 is 14 residues long. Germline V gives CDR1 LNHDA, CDR2 SQIVND (reference sequence). CDR3 nucleotides: TGTGCCAGTAGTATTGGGGGTAGCACAGATACGCAGTATTTT. Its translation is CASSIGGSTDTQYF.

The rearrangement uses TRBV6-5 and TRBJ1-5; possible D gene TRBD1, 6 bases. Per the germline V gene, CDR1 is MNHEY and CDR2 is SVGAGI. The V end was cut by 4 bases, the J end by 0 bases, with 10 bases between. The CDR3 has 15 amino acids. CDR3 sequence: CASSLRTDSNQPQHF. The CDR3 DNA reads as TGTGCCAGCAGTTTAAGGACAGATAGCAATCAGCCCCAGCATTTT.